One sample yielded the 8 T cell receptor beta chains listed below, sequenced in a study of blood T cell repertoires in COVID-19 (dated by TCRdb to the early 2020s). The library was made by the immunoSEQ multiplex PCR assay. This is the immuneACCESS table as TCRdb keeps it, with only in-frame sequences that have V and J called. A part of the clones is gone; compared with another copy, unresolved V genes explain less than half, and the rest is unexplained. The sample has around 22,000 clones on record, approximately 87% of them singletons. 25% of the sample comes from the top ten. Sequences were obtained from peripheral blood. The origin of the receptors is a human donor with active COVID-19. The donor label of this sample is uncertain.

The gene calls are TRBV6-5 and TRBJ1-2; 11 bases fit TRBD1. V shed 6 bases and J 5 bases; nucleotides not matched to a gene: 8. The germline V gene has CDR1 MNHEY and CDR2 SVGAGI. This CDR3 comprises 15 residues. The CDR3 region has the DNA TGTGCCAGCAGCGGGACAGGGGGTGGACTATATGGCTACACCTTC. Its translation is CASSGTGGGLYGYTF.

The genes are TRBV9 and TRBJ1-3, with D unresolved. V was shortened by 0 bases and J by 0 bases, with 7 bases between the two germline ends. The CDR3 has 15 residues. CDR1 is SGDLS and CDR2 is YYNGEE in the germline V gene. The CDR3 sequence: CASSVDASSGNTIYF. As DNA, the CDR3 is TGTGCCAGCAGCGTAGACGCTAGCTCTGGAAACACCATATATTTT.

In nucleotides, the CDR3 is TGTGCCAGCAGCCCGGACTCAGGGGGCTATGGCTACACCTTC. It specifies CASSPDSGGYGYTF. The rearrangement links TRBV5-5 to TRBJ1-2, with 7 positions matching TRBD1. Trimming removed 4 bases from V and 4 bases from J; junction bases left unmatched: 7. The CDR3 runs to 14 residues. Germline V gives CDR1 SGHKS, CDR2 YYEKEE (reference sequence).

This clone appeared once. The chain employs TRBV12-5 and TRBJ2-7; possibly TRBD1 for D (6 bases). The V gene lost 2 bases and the J gene lost 5 bases, with 13 bases spanning the gap. The CDR3 has 14 residues. The germline V gene has CDR1 LGHNT and CDR2 FRNRAP. CDR3 nucleotide sequence: TGTGCTAGTGGTTTGCGATCAGGGGTCGACGAGCAGTACTTC. Translated, it gives CASGLRSGVDEQYF.

V and J are TRBV4-3 and TRBJ2-1; possibly TRBD2 for D (6 bases). V gave up 0 bases and J gave up 4 bases, with 19 bases separating them. Germline V gene data show CDR1 as LGHNA and CDR2 as YSLEER. This CDR3 contains 18 residues. As DNA, the CDR3 is TGCGCCAGCAGCCAAGAATCCCTAGCGTCAACGACTTACAATGAGCAGTTCTTC. Its translation is CASSQESLASTTYNEQFF.

The V and J genes are TRBV7-2 and TRBJ2-3; 8 bases agree with TRBD2. Germline V gene data show CDR1 as SGHTA and CDR2 as FQGNSA. V shed 5 bases and J 1 base; nucleotides not matched to a gene: 11. The CDR3 extends over 17 amino acids. DNA of the CDR3: TGTGCCAGCAGCCCCGTGCGGGAGGCTTTCGGCACAGATACGCAGTATTTT. It codes for CASSPVREAFGTDTQYF.

The genes are TRBV4-1 and TRBJ1-5; 8 bases match TRBD1. V shed 1 base, J shed 4 bases, and the junction held 3 bases outside the gene matches. Per the germline V gene, CDR1 is MGHRA and CDR2 is YSYEKL. The CDR3 extends over 15 amino acids. For the CDR3, the DNA is TGCGCCAGCAGCCAAGTAGGACAGGGAAATCAGCCCCAGCATTTT. This encodes CASSQVGQGNQPQHF.

This sequence joins TRBV19 and TRBJ1-1; D remains unclear. The CDR3 has 14 amino acids. Germline-derived CDR1 and CDR2 are LNHDA and SQIVND (reference sequence). With 1 base removed from V and 0 bases from J, the gap between germline ends came to 6 bases. CDR3 DNA sequence: TGTGCCAGTAGTATAGGACAAATGAACACTGAAGCTTTCTTT. Its protein is CASSIGQMNTEAFF.